This is a list of T cell receptor beta chains from one sample in a study of blood T cell repertoires in COVID-19. Data came from immunoSEQ multiplex PCR; TCRdb stores just in-frame clones and leaves some out. Here the sample spans 200,000 to 300,000 clones, 92% being singletons. The sequenced sample consisted of peripheral blood. The receptor source for this set is a man under 40 with COVID-19, enrolled during active disease. CDR3s include the opening cysteine and the closing phenylalanine or tryptophan. A D gene is named only where the DNA matches it firmly. Size tells how often a clone was seen (once, few, many) or the class of an expanded clone, and some rows leave it out.

clone size,J gene,D gene,V gene,CDR3 protein,CDR3 DNA
NA,TRBJ2-2,NA,TRBV19,CASSIDGNTGELFF,TGTGCCAGTAGTATAGACGGGAACACCGGGGAGCTGTTTTTT
once,TRBJ2-5,TRBD1,TRBV7-7,CASSMSGQGGWQTQYF,TGTGCCAGCAGCATGTCGGGACAGGGGGGATGGCAGACCCAGTACTTC
NA,TRBJ1-2,NA,TRBV30,CAWSYLRGYTF,TGTGCCTGGAGTTATTTGAGGGGCTACACCTTC
NA,TRBJ2-1,NA,TRBV30,CAWSAGMTEQFF,TGTGCCTGGAGTGCGGGGATGACGGAGCAGTTCTTC
NA,TRBJ2-7,NA,TRBV6-5,CASRGTGPYEQYF,TGTGCCAGCAGAGGAACAGGGCCCTACGAGCAGTACTTC
NA,TRBJ2-7,NA,TRBV6-5,CASSVHNSPPILQYF,TGTGCCAGCAGCGTGCATAACTCTCCCCCGATATTGCAGTACTTC
NA,TRBJ2-7,NA,TRBV7-2,CASSLYTSAYEQYF,TGTGCCAGCAGCTTATATACTTCGGCCTACGAGCAGTACTTC
NA,TRBJ1-4,NA,TRBV6-5,CASNSGATNEKLFF,TGTGCCAGCAATAGCGGCGCAACTAATGAAAAACTGTTTTTT
NA,TRBJ2-3,TRBD2,TRBV10-2,CASQTSGGTDTQYF,TGCGCCAGCCAGACTAGCGGGGGCACAGATACGCAGTATTTT
NA,TRBJ1-4,NA,TRBV7-6,CASSLGQTFNEKLFF,TGTGCCAGCAGCTTAGGACAGACTTTTAATGAAAAACTGTTTTTT
once,TRBJ2-1,TRBD1,TRBV7-9,CASRYTGTGSNEQFF,TGTGCCAGCAGATACACCGGGACAGGGTCCAATGAGCAGTTCTTC
NA,TRBJ2-1,NA,TRBV7-9,CASSLGVDNEQFF,TGTGCCAGCAGCTTAGGAGTAGACAATGAGCAGTTCTTC
NA,TRBJ2-3,NA,TRBV28,CASSLAADTQYF,TGTGCCAGCAGTTTAGCGGCAGATACGCAGTATTTT
NA,TRBJ1-1,TRBD1,TRBV27,CASLNRGLNTEAFF,TGTGCCAGCCTCAACAGGGGGCTGAACACTGAAGCTTTCTTT
few,TRBJ2-7,NA,TRBV5-4,CASSLGLYSYEQYF,TGTGCCAGCAGCTTGGGACTTTACTCCTACGAGCAGTACTTC
NA,TRBJ2-1,NA,TRBV18,CASSPRLSGGSSYNEQFF,TGTGCCAGCTCACCCCGGCTGTCGGGGGGCAGCTCCTACAATGAGCAGTTCTTC
NA,TRBJ1-5,NA,TRBV10-3,CAISESGASNQPQHF,TGTGCCATCAGTGAGTCAGGGGCCAGCAATCAGCCCCAGCATTTT
NA,TRBJ2-3,TRBD2,TRBV6-1,CASSGSTSGGTDTQYF,TGTGCCAGCAGTGGTTCGACTAGCGGGGGGACAGATACGCAGTATTTT
NA,TRBJ2-4,NA,TRBV18,CASSPLHSEGNIQYF,TGTGCCAGCTCACCACTTCATTCCGAGGGCAACATTCAGTACTTC
NA,TRBJ1-4,NA,TRBV7-6,CASSLDIPPNEKLFF,TGTGCCAGCAGCTTAGACATCCCGCCTAATGAAAAACTGTTTTTT
NA,TRBJ1-1,TRBD1,TRBV5-1,CASSFRDRATEAFF,TGCGCCAGCAGCTTCCGAGACAGGGCCACTGAAGCTTTCTTT
NA,TRBJ2-3,NA,TRBV19,CASSPSADTQYF,TGTGCCAGTAGTCCTAGTGCAGATACGCAGTATTTT
once,TRBJ2-7,TRBD2,TRBV3-1/TRBV3-2,CASSQEGGVGGALTYEQYF,TGTGCCAGCAGCCAAGAGGGTGGTGTCGGGGGGGCGCTTACCTACGAGCAGTACTTC
NA,TRBJ1-1,TRBD1,TRBV7-2,CASSFPSPGGTRTEAFF,TGTGCCAGCAGCTTTCCGTCCCCAGGGGGGACCCGTACTGAAGCTTTCTTT
NA,TRBJ2-1,TRBD1,TRBV9,CASSRDREGNEQFF,TGTGCCAGCAGCCGGGACAGGGAAGGCAATGAGCAGTTCTTC
NA,TRBJ2-2,NA,TRBV9,CASSVGPGRHGELFF,TGTGCCAGCAGCGTAGGTCCAGGGCGGCACGGGGAGCTGTTTTTT
NA,TRBJ1-5,NA,TRBV12-3/TRBV12-4,CASSLAAGQPQHF,TGTGCCAGCAGTTTAGCGGCGGGTCAGCCCCAGCATTTT